What follows are 25 T cell receptor beta chains derived from one specimen sequenced in a study of blood T cell repertoires in COVID-19. Method: immunoSEQ multiplex PCR; TCRdb's copy keeps in-frame clones and lacks some. The table shows roughly 42,000 clones, with roughly nine tenths occurring only once. What was sequenced was peripheral blood. These receptors originate from a man between 60 and 75 years old with acute or convalescent COVID-19.

CDR3 protein: CASSQGPGVLYGYTF. The CDR3 DNA follows: TGTGCCAGCAGCCAGGGGCCAGGGGTCCTCTATGGCTACACCTTC. This rearrangement joins TRBV7-2 to TRBJ1-2; possible D gene TRBD1, 6 bases. The CDR3 has 15 amino acids. The germline CDR1 and CDR2 sequences are SGHTA and FQGNSA. With 5 bases removed from V and 4 bases from J, the gap between germline ends came to 17 bases. Using reference TRBV7-2 and TRBJ1-2 for the parts outside the CDR3, the full variable domain is GAGVSQSPSNKVTEKGKDVELRCDPISGHTALYWYRQSLGQGLEFLIYFQGNSAPDKSGLPSDRFSAERTGGSVSTLTIQRTQQEDSAVYLCASSQGPGVLYGYTFGSGTRLTVV.

Only one count was recorded for this clone. The chain is built from TRBV7-8 and TRBJ2-6, with TRBD1 matching 8 bases. V dropped 5 bases and J dropped 4; count of bases not matched to a gene: 10. The CDR3 totals 17 residues. Germline lookup yields CDR1 SGHVS and CDR2 FQNEAQ. Here the CDR3 reads CASSGGTGASGANVLTF. CDR3 nucleotide sequence: TGTGCCAGCAGCGGTGGGACAGGAGCTTCCGGGGCCAACGTCCTGACTTTC.

DNA of the CDR3: TGCGCCAGCAGCTTGGATAGCGGGGGCCCCTCCTACGAGCAGTACTTC. This gives the protein CASSLDSGGPSYEQYF. V gene TRBV5-1 combines with J gene TRBJ2-7; TRBD2 matches at 9 bases. This CDR3 contains 16 residues. CDR1 is SGHRS, CDR2 YFSETQ, per germline. Trimming at V came to 0 bases and at J to 0 bases, leaving 4 bases not matched to a gene.

This clone appeared a few times. This sequence joins TRBV11-2 and TRBJ2-2; 8 nucleotides agree with TRBD1. V was clipped by 5 bases and J by 4 bases; unmatched bases: 6. This CDR3 region has 15 residues. Germline CDR1 and CDR2: SGHAT and FQNNGV. The CDR3 nucleotides are TGTGCCAGCAGCCGACTCACAGGGGGCACCGGGGAGCTGTTTTTT. Its protein product is CASSRLTGGTGELFF.

The chain joins TRBV6-5 to TRBJ1-5; TRBD1 aligns across 9 bases. V gave up 4 bases and J gave up 4 bases; unmatched junction bases: 2. CDR3 size: 14 residues. Germline CDR1 is MNHEY and CDR2 is SVGAGI. The CDR3 sequence: CASSSGTGNQPQHF. The CDR3 nucleotides read TGTGCCAGCAGTTCCGGGACAGGGAATCAGCCCCAGCATTTT.

The rearrangement links TRBV2 to TRBJ1-2; no firm D call. Germline V gene sequence: CDR1 SNHLY, CDR2 FYNNEI. V dropped 4 bases and J dropped 4 bases, with 7 bases sitting between them. This CDR3 is 12 amino acids long. CDR3 region: CASSASSYGYTF. In nucleotides, the CDR3 is TGTGCCAGCAGTGCTAGTTCCTATGGCTACACCTTC.

The rearrangement uses TRBV14 and TRBJ2-1, with D possibly TRBD2 on 5 matching bases. This CDR3 contains 13 residues. Germline CDR1 reads SGHDN; CDR2 reads FVKESK. Trimming took off 0 bases at V and 8 bases at J, with 8 bases between the two ends. The CDR3 DNA reads as TGTGCCAGCAGCCAAGAACTTAGCGATGAGCAGTTCTTC. It translates to CASSQELSDEQFF.

The V and J genes are TRBV7-9 and TRBJ1-5; D not resolved. V lost 1 base and J lost 0, with 10 bases in between. There are 16 residues in the CDR3. In germline, CDR1 is SEHNR, CDR2 FQNEAQ (reference sequence). This chain's CDR3 is CASSLGAEYSNQPQHF. CDR3 DNA sequence: TGTGCCAGCAGCTTAGGAGCGGAGTATAGCAATCAGCCCCAGCATTTT.

This clone came up a few times. J is TRBJ1-1 and V is TRBV19, with D perhaps matching TRBD1 (5 bases). Germline V CDR1 and CDR2: LNHDA, SQIVND (reference sequence). The V end lost 7 bases, the J end lost 0 bases, and 9 bases lay between the germline ends. The CDR3 has 13 residues. The CDR3 spells CASMWGMNTEAFF. The DNA for the CDR3 is TGTGCCAGTATGTGGGGCATGAACACTGAAGCTTTCTTT. Using reference TRBV19 and TRBJ1-1 for the parts outside the CDR3, the full variable domain is DGGITQSPKYLFRKEGQNVTLSCEQNLNHDAMYWYRQDPGQGLRLIYYSQIVNDFQKGDIAEGYSVSREKKESFPLTVTSAQKNPTAFYLCASMWGMNTEAFFGQGTRLTVV.

V gene TRBV4-3 combines with J gene TRBJ2-7; D might be TRBD2 (7 bases). Germline V gene sequence: CDR1 LGHNA, CDR2 YSLEER. V shed 1 base and J shed 0 bases, with 13 bases lying between them. This CDR3 has 16 residues. CDR3 DNA: TGCGCCAGCAGCCAAGTTGGGGGGGCTAGCTCCTACGAGCAGTACTTC. Translation: CASSQVGGASSYEQYF.

V gene TRBV7-2 combines with J gene TRBJ2-7, with 12 bases lining up with TRBD1. The CDR3 runs 15 residues. After removal of 5 bases from V and 3 bases from J, the junction contained 5 bases not matched to a gene. CDR1 is SGHTA and CDR2 is FQGNSA in the germline V gene. CDR3 residues: CASSDGTGGFYEQYF. The CDR3 DNA follows: TGTGCCAGCAGCGATGGGACAGGGGGCTTCTACGAGCAGTACTTC. Drawing the rest from reference TRBV7-2 and TRBJ2-7, the complete variable domain is GAGVSQSPSNKVTEKGKDVELRCDPISGHTALYWYRQSLGQGLEFLIYFQGNSAPDKSGLPSDRFSAERTGGSVSTLTIQRTQQEDSAVYLCASSDGTGGFYEQYFGPGTRLTVT.

The sample holds one count of this clone. V and J are TRBV15 and TRBJ1-5, with D possibly matching TRBD1 (6 bases). V lost 0 bases and J 5 bases, leaving 8 bases between the germline ends. Germline CDR1 is LNHNV and CDR2 is YYDKDF (reference sequence). This CDR3 has 14 residues. CDR3 amino acids: CATSRDRGDQPQHF. The CDR3 region has the DNA TGTGCCACCAGCAGAGACAGGGGTGATCAGCCCCAGCATTTT.

The chain is built from TRBV5-1 and TRBJ1-6; D gene uncertain. Trimming took 0 bases from V and 7 from J, leaving 8 bases between them. The CDR3 contains 14 residues. CDR1 and CDR2 from the germline V gene are SGHRS and YFSETQ. In DNA, the CDR3 is TGCGCCAGCAGCTTGGCTCGGGGAAATTCACCCCTCCACTTT. As protein: CASSLARGNSPLHF.

J is TRBJ1-1 and V is TRBV14, with D maybe TRBD1 (5 bases). V was pared by 5 bases and J by 5 bases, with 15 bases between. The CDR3 length is 14 residues. Germline V lookup: CDR1 SGHDN, CDR2 FVKESK. CDR3 bases: TGTGCCAGCAGCTTCAGCGTCGGGGGGACTGAAGCTTTCTTT. It translates to CASSFSVGGTEAFF.

V gene TRBV3-1 (or the pseudogene TRBV3-2) combines with J gene TRBJ1-6; D uncertain. This CDR3 is built from 15 residues. The ends were cut back, 1 base at V and 6 bases at J, with 10 bases in the middle. The germline gives CDR1 LGHDT, CDR2 YNNKEL (reference sequence). In DNA form, the CDR3 reads TGTGCCAGCAGCCAAGGTGGGCAGATTAATTCACCCCTCCACTTT. It is translated as CASSQGGQINSPLHF.

V gene TRBV18 combines with J gene TRBJ1-6; unclear D gene. Germline CDR1 and CDR2: KGHSH and LQKENI. The CDR3 contains 17 residues. Trimming shortened V by 1 base and J by 0 bases, and 10 bases separated the two germline ends. In DNA, the CDR3 is TGTGCCAGCTCACCACTTGTTTACGGCTCCTATAATTCACCCCTCCACTTT. Amino acids: CASSPLVYGSYNSPLHF. The variable domain in full, completed from reference TRBV18 and TRBJ1-6, reads NAGVMQNPRHLVRRRGQEARLRCSPMKGHSHVYWYRQLPEEGLKFMVYLQKENIIDESGMPKERFSAEFPKEGPSILRIQQVVRGDSAAYFCASSPLVYGSYNSPLHFGNGTRLTVT.

The gene calls are TRBV7-2 and TRBJ1-2, with 9 bases lining up with TRBD1. Germline lookup yields CDR1 SGHTA and CDR2 FQGNSA. J was trimmed by 8 bases and V by 5 bases; bases with no gene match: 6. This CDR3 has 13 residues. CDR3 DNA sequence: TGTGCCAGCAGCCCCTGGACAGGGGCAGGCTACACCTTC. It encodes CASSPWTGAGYTF.

The rearrangement links TRBV6-5 to TRBJ1-1; 8 nucleotides line up with TRBD1. This CDR3 is 16 amino acids long. Germline V gene sequence: CDR1 MNHEY, CDR2 SVGAGI. V dropped 2 bases and J dropped 5; count of bases not matched to a gene: 10. The DNA of the CDR3 is TGTGCCAGCAGTTACATCCAGGGGGCTCGAAAAACTGAAGCTTTCTTT. As protein: CASSYIQGARKTEAFF.

This chain links TRBV30 with TRBJ2-1; 12 bases are a match to TRBD2. The CDR3 totals 15 residues. The germline V gene encodes CDR1 GTSNPN and CDR2 SVGIG (reference sequence). Trimming took 2 bases from V and 5 from J; bases not matched to a gene: 4. In DNA form, the CDR3 reads TGTGCCTGGAGTTTACTAGCGGGGGGAGACAATGAGCAGTTCTTC. Residues: CAWSLLAGGDNEQFF.

The chain couples TRBV5-1 to TRBJ1-3; 9 bases map to TRBD1. Germline-derived CDR1 and CDR2 are SGHRS and YFSETQ. Losses at the gene ends were 4 bases for V and 0 bases for J; bases not matched to a gene: 5. This CDR3 is 16 amino acids long. The CDR3 nucleotides are TGCGCCAGCAGCCCTAGGGGACAGGGCTCTGGAAACACCATATATTTT. Protein: CASSPRGQGSGNTIYF.

V gene TRBV5-5 combines with J gene TRBJ1-4; no definite D call. The germline V gene has CDR1 SGHKS and CDR2 YYEKEE (reference sequence). The CDR3 totals 13 residues. V lost 4 bases and J lost 8, with 12 bases in between. Here the CDR3 DNA reads TGTGCCAGCAGCACGACACATTCGGAAAAACTGTTTTTT. It is translated as CASSTTHSEKLFF. Full variable domain (remainder filled in from reference TRBV5-5 and TRBJ1-4): DAGVTQSPTHLIKTRGQQVTLRCSPISGHKSVSWYQQVLGQGPQFIFQYYEKEERGRGNFPDRFSARQFPNYSSELNVNALLLGDSALYLCASSTTHSEKLFFGSGTQLSVL.

The chain's CDR3 is CASSPPGQSNEQFF. The CDR3 bases are TGCGCCAGCAGTCCCCCGGGACAATCCAATGAGCAGTTCTTC. The chain combines TRBV10-1 with TRBJ2-1, with D possibly being TRBD1 (6 bases). The CDR3 extends over 14 amino acids. The germline gives CDR1 WNHNN, CDR2 SYGVQD (reference sequence). Trimming took off 5 bases at V and 6 bases at J, with 14 bases between the two ends.

J is TRBJ1-2 and V is TRBV6-2 or TRBV6-3, with 8 positions matching TRBD1. The trim removed 0 bases at V and 3 bases at J, leaving 3 bases unmatched. This CDR3 is 15 amino acids long. CDR1 is MNHEY and CDR2 is SVGEGT in the germline V gene. The DNA for the CDR3 is TGTGCCAGCAGTTACTCGGACAGGGCATACTATGGCTACACCTTC. Residues: CASSYSDRAYYGYTF.

The chain joins TRBV4-1 to TRBJ2-7, with 8 bases fitting TRBD1. Germline trimming cut 3 bases from V and 0 bases from J; bases unmatched to any gene: 7. The CDR3 contains 16 residues. Germline CDR1 and CDR2: MGHRA and YSYEKL. This CDR3 is CASSHPQGDSSYEQYF. In DNA, the CDR3 is TGCGCCAGCAGCCATCCACAGGGGGACAGCTCCTACGAGCAGTACTTC.

The CDR3 reads CASSLQPTDTQYF. The CDR3 nucleotides are TGCGCCAGCAGCTTACAGCCCACAGATACGCAGTATTTT. The chain uses TRBV5-1 and TRBJ2-3; D gene ambiguous. The CDR3 consists of 13 residues. Trimming cost V 2 bases and J 2 bases, with 6 bases left between them. Germline V gene lookup returns CDR1 SGHRS and CDR2 YFSETQ.